The 8 T cell receptor beta chains below come from one sample, sequenced in a study of blood T cell repertoires in COVID-19. This table comes from immunoSEQ multiplex PCR, and its TCRdb copy is limited to in-frame clones, with some not included. The table shows about 200,000 clones, with more than 85% occurring only once. Sequencing was carried out using peripheral blood. The receptors derive from a man aged 55 to 70 with acute or convalescent COVID-19.

V usage is TRBV7-9 and J usage is TRBJ1-4, with D uncertain. CDR3 size: 12 residues. Trimming stripped 5 bases from V and 7 bases from J, with 8 bases between. Germline V gene lookup returns CDR1 SEHNR and CDR2 FQNEAQ (reference sequence). The CDR3 bases are TGTGCCAGCAGCCGGGTGGTTGAAAAACTGTTTTTT. Protein sequence: CASSRVVEKLFF.

Of note for this clone: Other DNA sequences within the sample encode an identical CDR3. V is TRBV5-1 and J is TRBJ1-2; 9 bases line up with TRBD1. The CDR3 is 14 residues long. Losses at the gene ends were 0 bases for V and 4 bases for J; bases not matched to a gene: 1. The germline V gene encodes CDR1 SGHRS and CDR2 YFSETQ. The CDR3 here is CASSLGQGGYGYTF. Here the CDR3 DNA reads TGCGCCAGCAGCTTGGGACAGGGGGGCTATGGCTACACCTTC.

This sequence joins TRBV28 and TRBJ2-7; maybe TRBD1 (5 bases). This CDR3 region has 15 residues. V dropped 5 bases and J dropped 2 bases, with 16 bases sitting between them. CDR1 is MDHEN, CDR2 SYDVKM, per germline. This CDR3 reads CASSQRTSWPYEQYF. Here the CDR3 DNA reads TGTGCCAGCAGTCAGAGGACAAGTTGGCCCTACGAGCAGTACTTC.

V gene TRBV6-2 or TRBV6-3 combines with J gene TRBJ1-1, with 7 nucleotides matching TRBD1. Germline V gives CDR1 MNHEY, CDR2 SVGEGT. The CDR3 extends over 19 amino acids. V lost 1 base to trimming and J lost 4 bases; unmatched junction nucleotides: 18. The CDR3 sequence is CASSYYLGRDRAKGTEAFF. Here the CDR3 DNA reads TGTGCCAGCAGTTACTATCTCGGTCGAGACAGGGCCAAAGGCACTGAAGCTTTCTTT.

About this clone itself: Other nucleotide sequences in the sample specify the same CDR3. The chain joins TRBV29-1 to TRBJ1-1, with D possibly being TRBD1 (5 bases). The CDR3 is 12 amino acids. Looked up from germline, CDR1 is SQVTM and CDR2 is ANQGSEA. V was trimmed by 6 bases and J by 1 base, leaving 9 bases between them. In nucleotides, the CDR3 is TGCAGCGTCGCAGGGAAGAACACTGAAGCTTTCTTT. It translates to CSVAGKNTEAFF.

V gene TRBV7-9 combines with J gene TRBJ1-5, with D uncertain. The CDR3 sequence is 14 residues long. The V end was cut by 0 bases, the J end by 6 bases, with 9 bases between. Germline assignment: CDR1 SEHNR and CDR2 FQNEAQ (reference sequence). The CDR3 DNA reads TGTGCCAGCAGCTTAGCGACTGGGTCTCAGCCCCAGCATTTT. It codes for CASSLATGSQPQHF.

This chain connects TRBV7-2 to TRBJ2-2; perhaps TRBD2 as D (5 bases). CDR3 size: 16 residues. Germline V gene lookup returns CDR1 SGHTA and CDR2 FQGNSA. The germline V and J ends were trimmed by 5 bases and 3 bases, with 16 bases remaining between them. The CDR3 DNA reads as TGTGCCAGCAGCGATCAGGTAGCGCTCTACACCGGGGAGCTGTTTTTT. Residues: CASSDQVALYTGELFF.

V is TRBV25-1 and J is TRBJ1-1, with 8 bases matching TRBD1. V shed 5 bases, J shed 4 bases, and the junction held 3 bases outside the gene matches. The CDR3 is 13 residues long. Germline V gene sequence: CDR1 MGHDK, CDR2 SYGVNS. CDR3 amino acids: CASSPGQGTEAFF. CDR3 DNA sequence: TGTGCCAGCAGTCCCGGACAGGGCACTGAAGCTTTCTTT.